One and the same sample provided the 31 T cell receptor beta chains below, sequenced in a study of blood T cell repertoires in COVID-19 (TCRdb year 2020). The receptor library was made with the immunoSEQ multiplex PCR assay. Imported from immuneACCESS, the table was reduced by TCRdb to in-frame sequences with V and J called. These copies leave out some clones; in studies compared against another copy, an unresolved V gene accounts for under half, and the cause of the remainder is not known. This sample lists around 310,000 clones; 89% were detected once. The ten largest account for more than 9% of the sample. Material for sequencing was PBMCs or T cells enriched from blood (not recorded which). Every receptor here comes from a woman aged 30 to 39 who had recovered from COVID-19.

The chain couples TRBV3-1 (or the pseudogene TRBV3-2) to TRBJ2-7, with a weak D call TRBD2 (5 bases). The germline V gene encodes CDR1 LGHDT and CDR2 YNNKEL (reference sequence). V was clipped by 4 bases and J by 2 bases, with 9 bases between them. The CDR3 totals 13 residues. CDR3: CASSLPGTYEQYF. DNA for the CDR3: TGTGCCAGCAGCCTGCCGGGAACCTACGAGCAGTACTTC.

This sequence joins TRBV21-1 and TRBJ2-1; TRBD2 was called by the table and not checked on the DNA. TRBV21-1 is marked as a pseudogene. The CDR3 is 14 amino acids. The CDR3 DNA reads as TGTGCCAGCAGCAAAGTCGTAGATAGCGGTGAGCAGTTCTTC. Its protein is CASSKVVDSGEQFF.

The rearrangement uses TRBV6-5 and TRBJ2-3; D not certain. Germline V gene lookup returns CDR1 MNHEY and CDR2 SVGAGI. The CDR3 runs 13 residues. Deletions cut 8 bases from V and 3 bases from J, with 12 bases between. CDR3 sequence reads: CASYEAWTDTQYF. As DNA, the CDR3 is TGTGCCAGCTACGAAGCTTGGACAGATACGCAGTATTTT.

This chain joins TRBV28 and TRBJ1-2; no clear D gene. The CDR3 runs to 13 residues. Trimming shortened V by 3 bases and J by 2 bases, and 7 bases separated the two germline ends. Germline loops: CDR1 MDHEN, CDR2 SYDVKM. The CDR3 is CASSFHGNYGYTF. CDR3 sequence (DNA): TGTGCCAGCAGTTTTCACGGGAACTATGGCTACACCTTC.

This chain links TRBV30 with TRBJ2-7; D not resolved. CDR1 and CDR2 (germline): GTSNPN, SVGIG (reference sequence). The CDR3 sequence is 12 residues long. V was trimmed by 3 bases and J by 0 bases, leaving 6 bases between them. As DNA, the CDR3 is TGTGCCTGGAGGAGAGCCTCCTACGAGCAGTACTTC. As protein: CAWRRASYEQYF.

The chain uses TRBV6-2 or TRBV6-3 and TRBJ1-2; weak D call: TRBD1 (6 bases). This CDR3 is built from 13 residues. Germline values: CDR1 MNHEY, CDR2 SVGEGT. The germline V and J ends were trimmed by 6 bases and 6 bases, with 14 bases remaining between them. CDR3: CASSLQGRHGYTF. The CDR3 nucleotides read TGTGCCAGCAGCTTACAGGGTCGACATGGCTACACCTTC.

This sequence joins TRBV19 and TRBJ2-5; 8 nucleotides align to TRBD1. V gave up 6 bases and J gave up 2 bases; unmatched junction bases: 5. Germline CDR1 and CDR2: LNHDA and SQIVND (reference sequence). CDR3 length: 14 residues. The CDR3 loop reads CASRGQVHQETQYF. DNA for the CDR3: TGTGCCAGTAGGGGACAGGTCCATCAAGAGACCCAGTACTTC.

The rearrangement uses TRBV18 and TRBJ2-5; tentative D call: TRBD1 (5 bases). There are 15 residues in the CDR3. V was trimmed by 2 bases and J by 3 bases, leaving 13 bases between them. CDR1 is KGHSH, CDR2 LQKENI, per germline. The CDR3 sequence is CASSPVRTGKETQYF. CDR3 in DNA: TGTGCCAGCTCACCAGTTAGAACAGGAAAAGAGACCCAGTACTTC.

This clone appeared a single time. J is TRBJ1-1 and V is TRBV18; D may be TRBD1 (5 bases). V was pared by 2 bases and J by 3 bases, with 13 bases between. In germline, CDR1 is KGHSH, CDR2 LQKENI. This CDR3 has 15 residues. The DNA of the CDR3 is TGTGCCAGCTCACCATTTAGTCGGGGGGACACTGAAGCTTTCTTT. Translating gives CASSPFSRGDTEAFF.

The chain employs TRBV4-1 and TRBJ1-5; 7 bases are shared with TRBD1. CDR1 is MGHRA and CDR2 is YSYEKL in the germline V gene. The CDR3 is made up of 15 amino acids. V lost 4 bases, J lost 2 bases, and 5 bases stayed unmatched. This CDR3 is CASSPWTGRNQPQHF. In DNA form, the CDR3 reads TGCGCCAGCAGCCCGTGGACAGGTCGCAATCAGCCCCAGCATTTT.

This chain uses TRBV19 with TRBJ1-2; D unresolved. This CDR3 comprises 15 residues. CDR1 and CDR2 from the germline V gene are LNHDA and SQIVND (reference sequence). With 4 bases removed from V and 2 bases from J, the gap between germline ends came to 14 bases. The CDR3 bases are TGTGCCAGTAGTACCCAGGACGGACTAAACTATGGCTACACCTTC. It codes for CASSTQDGLNYGYTF.

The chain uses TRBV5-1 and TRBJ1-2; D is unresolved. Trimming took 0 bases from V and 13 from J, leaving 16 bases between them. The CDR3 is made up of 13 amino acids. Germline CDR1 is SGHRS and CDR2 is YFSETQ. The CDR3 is CASSLAPQFTSTF. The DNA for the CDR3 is TGCGCCAGCAGCTTGGCACCGCAGTTCACCTCCACCTTC.

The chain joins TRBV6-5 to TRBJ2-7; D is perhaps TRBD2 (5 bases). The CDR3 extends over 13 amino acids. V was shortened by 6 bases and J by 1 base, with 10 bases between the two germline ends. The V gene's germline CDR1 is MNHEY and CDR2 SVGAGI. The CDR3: CASRDGGSYEQYF. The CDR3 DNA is TGTGCCAGCAGGGACGGAGGATCCTACGAGCAGTACTTC.

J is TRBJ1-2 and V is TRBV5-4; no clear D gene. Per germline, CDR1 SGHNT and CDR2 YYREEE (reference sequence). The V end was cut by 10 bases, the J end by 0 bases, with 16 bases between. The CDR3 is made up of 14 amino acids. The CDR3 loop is CAFSPTIANYGYTF. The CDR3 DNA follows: TGTGCCTTCTCCCCGACTATAGCTAACTATGGCTACACCTTC.

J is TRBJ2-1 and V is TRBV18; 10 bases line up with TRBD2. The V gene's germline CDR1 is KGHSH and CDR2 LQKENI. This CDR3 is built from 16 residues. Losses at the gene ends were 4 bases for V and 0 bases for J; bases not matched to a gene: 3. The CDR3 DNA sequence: TGTGCCAGCTCACAGACTAGCGGGCTCTCCTACAATGAGCAGTTCTTC. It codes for CASSQTSGLSYNEQFF.

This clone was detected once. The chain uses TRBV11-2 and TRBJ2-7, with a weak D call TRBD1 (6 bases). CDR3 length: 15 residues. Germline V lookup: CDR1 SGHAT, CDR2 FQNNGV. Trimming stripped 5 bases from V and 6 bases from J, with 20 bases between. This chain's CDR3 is CASSPLGQGTSEQYF. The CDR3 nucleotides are TGTGCCAGCAGCCCCTTGGGGCAGGGGACGAGCGAGCAGTACTTC.

The CDR3 DNA follows: TGTGCCAGCAGTTTAAGGACTAGCGGGAGGGGTGAGCAGTTCTTC. This translates into CASSLRTSGRGEQFF. The chain carries TRBV27 and TRBJ2-1; 15 bases match TRBD2. The germline CDR1 and CDR2 sequences are MNHEY and SMNVEV (reference sequence). CDR3 size: 15 residues. J gave up 9 bases and V 2 bases, and 2 bases lay outside the gene matches.

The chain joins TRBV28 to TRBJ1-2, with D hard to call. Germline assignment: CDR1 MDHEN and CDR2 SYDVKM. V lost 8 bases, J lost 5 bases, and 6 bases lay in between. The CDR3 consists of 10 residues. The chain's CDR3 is CASGSYGYTF. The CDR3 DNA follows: TGTGCCAGCGGTAGTTATGGCTACACCTTC.

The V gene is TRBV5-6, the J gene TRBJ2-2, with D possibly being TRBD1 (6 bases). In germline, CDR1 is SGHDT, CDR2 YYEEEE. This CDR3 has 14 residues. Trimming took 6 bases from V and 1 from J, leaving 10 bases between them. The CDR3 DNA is TGTGCCAGCAAGACAGGCTTGAACACCGGGGAGCTGTTTTTT. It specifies CASKTGLNTGELFF.

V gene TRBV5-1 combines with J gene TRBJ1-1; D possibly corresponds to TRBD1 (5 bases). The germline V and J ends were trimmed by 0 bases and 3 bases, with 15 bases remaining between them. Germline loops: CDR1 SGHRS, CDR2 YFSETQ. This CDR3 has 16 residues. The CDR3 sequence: CASSLVTGVGHTEAFF. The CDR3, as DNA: TGCGCCAGCAGCTTGGTGACGGGAGTGGGGCACACTGAAGCTTTCTTT.

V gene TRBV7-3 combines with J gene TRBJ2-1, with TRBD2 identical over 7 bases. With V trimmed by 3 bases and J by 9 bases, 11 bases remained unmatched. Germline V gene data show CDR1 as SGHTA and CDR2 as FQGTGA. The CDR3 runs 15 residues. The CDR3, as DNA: TGTGCCAGCAGCTTTCTGGCGGGAGAATTTCGTGAGCAGTTCTTC. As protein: CASSFLAGEFREQFF.

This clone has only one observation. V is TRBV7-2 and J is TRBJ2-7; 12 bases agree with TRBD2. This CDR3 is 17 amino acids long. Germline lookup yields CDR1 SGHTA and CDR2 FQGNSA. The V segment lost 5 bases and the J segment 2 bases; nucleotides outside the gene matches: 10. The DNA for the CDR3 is TGTGCCAGCAGCACGACTAGCGGGAGCCCTAAACCCTACGAGCAGTACTTC. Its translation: CASSTTSGSPKPYEQYF.

CDR3 protein: CASSMTGASLYGYTF. The DNA for the CDR3 is TGTGCCAGCAGTATGACAGGGGCTTCCCTCTATGGCTACACCTTC. The chain couples TRBV6-5 to TRBJ1-2, with 8 bases that match TRBD1. The CDR3 is 15 residues long. The V segment lost 5 bases and the J segment 4 bases; nucleotides outside the gene matches: 9. Per the germline V gene, CDR1 is MNHEY and CDR2 is SVGAGI.

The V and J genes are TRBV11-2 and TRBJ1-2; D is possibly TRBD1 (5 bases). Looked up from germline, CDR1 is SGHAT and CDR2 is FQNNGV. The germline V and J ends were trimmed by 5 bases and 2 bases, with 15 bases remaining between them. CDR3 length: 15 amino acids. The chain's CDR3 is CASSPGHTINYGYTF. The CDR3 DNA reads TGTGCCAGCAGCCCCGGACACACTATAAACTATGGCTACACCTTC.

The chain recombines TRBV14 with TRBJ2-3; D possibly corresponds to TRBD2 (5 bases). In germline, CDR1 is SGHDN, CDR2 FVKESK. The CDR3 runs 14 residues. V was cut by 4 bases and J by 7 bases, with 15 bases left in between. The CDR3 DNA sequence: TGTGCCAGCAGCCCCCCAACGGAGCGGAATACGCAGTATTTT. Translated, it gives CASSPPTERNTQYF.

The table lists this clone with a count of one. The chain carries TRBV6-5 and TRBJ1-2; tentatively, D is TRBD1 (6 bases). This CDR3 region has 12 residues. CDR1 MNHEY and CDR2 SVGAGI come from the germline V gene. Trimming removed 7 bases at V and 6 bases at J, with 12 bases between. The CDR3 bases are TGTGCCAGCAATTCAGGGGAACATGGCTACACCTTC. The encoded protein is CASNSGEHGYTF.

CDR3 sequence (DNA): TGCGCCAGCAGCTTGTTTGCCCAGGGTGGAGAGACCCAGTACTTC. Translated, it gives CASSLFAQGGETQYF. The rearrangement joins TRBV5-1 to TRBJ2-5, with D perhaps TRBD1 (5 bases). The CDR3 totals 15 residues. Germline loops: CDR1 SGHRS, CDR2 YFSETQ. The V and J ends lost 1 base and 4 bases respectively, with 14 bases between them.

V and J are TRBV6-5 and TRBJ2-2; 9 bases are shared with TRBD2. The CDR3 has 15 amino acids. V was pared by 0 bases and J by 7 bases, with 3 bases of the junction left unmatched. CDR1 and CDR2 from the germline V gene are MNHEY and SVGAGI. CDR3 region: CASSYSGTSFGELFF. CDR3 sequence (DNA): TGTGCCAGCAGTTACTCGGGGACTAGCTTCGGGGAGCTGTTTTTT.

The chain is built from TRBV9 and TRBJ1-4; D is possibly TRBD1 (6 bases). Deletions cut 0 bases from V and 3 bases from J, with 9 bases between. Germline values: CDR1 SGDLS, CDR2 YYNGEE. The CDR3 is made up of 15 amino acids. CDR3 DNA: TGTGCCAGCAGCGTAGCAGGGGATTCTAATGAAAAACTGTTTTTT. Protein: CASSVAGDSNEKLFF.

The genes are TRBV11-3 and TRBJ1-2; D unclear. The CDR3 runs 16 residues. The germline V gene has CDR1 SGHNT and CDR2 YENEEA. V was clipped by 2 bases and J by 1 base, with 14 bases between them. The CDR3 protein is CASSLPPHPLNYGYTF. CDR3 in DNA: TGTGCCAGCAGCTTACCCCCCCACCCACTTAACTATGGCTACACCTTC.

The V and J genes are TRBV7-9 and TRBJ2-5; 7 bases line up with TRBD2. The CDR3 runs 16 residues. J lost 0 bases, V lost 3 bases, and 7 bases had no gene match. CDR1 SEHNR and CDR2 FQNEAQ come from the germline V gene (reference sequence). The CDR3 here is CASSFPRSGNQETQYF. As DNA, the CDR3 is TGTGCCAGCAGCTTTCCGAGGAGCGGGAACCAAGAGACCCAGTACTTC.